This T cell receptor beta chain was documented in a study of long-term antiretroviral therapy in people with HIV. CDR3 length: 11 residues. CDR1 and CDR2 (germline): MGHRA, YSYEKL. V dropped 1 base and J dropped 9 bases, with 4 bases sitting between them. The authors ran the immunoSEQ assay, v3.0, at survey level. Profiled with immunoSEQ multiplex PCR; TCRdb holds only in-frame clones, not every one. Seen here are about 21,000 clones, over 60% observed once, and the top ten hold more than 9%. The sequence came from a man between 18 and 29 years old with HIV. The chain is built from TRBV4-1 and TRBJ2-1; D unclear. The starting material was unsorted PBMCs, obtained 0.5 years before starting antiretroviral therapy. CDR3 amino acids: CASSQGFEQFF. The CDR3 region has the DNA TGCGCCAGCAGCCAAGGGTTTGAGCAGTTCTTC.